This TCR beta chain appears in the sequencing data of a study of blood T cell repertoires in COVID-19. Across the study: Italy, Spain and the United States were the sources of the convalescent and acute COVID-19 samples. The cDNA or gDNA used as material had been derived from T cells, B-cell-depleted T cells, or PBMCs.

V was clipped by 4 bases and J by 10 bases; unmatched bases: 11. The CDR3 length is 14 residues. Germline lookup yields CDR1 LNHDA and CDR2 SQIVND (reference sequence). Per the study methods: Amplification of reference gene primers provided the estimated nucleated cell counts. Libraries were prepared by immunoSEQ multiplex PCR; TCRdb keeps only in-frame clonotypes and omits some of them. The V and J calls and clone size were taken over from that table, and D and trimming were inferred from the DNA. The data hold approximately 70,000 clones, with roughly 87% observed a single time. This sequence originates from a woman between 45 and 60 years old with acute or convalescent COVID-19. The rearrangement joins TRBV19 to TRBJ2-7, with 9 bases lining up with TRBD1. The specimen was peripheral blood. The CDR3 loop is CASSTLQGAIQQYF. In DNA, the CDR3 is TGTGCCAGTAGTACCTTACAGGGGGCGATTCAACAGTACTTC.